The 8 T cell receptor beta chains below were found in one sample sequenced in a study of blood T cell repertoires in COVID-19. Libraries were prepared by immunoSEQ multiplex PCR; TCRdb keeps only in-frame clonotypes and omits some of them. The repertoire includes around 190,000 clones, more than 75% of them detected once, and 3.5% to 4.5% sits in the top ten. The sample was peripheral blood. The receptors derive from a human donor in a cohort sampled during active COVID-19.

The J gene is TRBJ1-1, the V gene TRBV13; maybe TRBD1 (5 bases). The CDR3 runs 15 residues. V was trimmed by 5 bases and J by 1 base, leaving 14 bases between them. Looked up from germline, CDR1 is PRHDT and CDR2 is FYEKMQ (reference sequence). As DNA, the CDR3 is TGTGCCAGCAGCCCGTCCCGGGACTGGAACACTGAAGCTTTCTTT. Protein: CASSPSRDWNTEAFF.

This sequence joins TRBV30 and TRBJ1-2; D is uncertain. The CDR3 totals 15 residues. Germline lookup yields CDR1 GTSNPN and CDR2 SVGIG (reference sequence). Trimming took 0 bases from V and 8 from J, leaving 19 bases between them. DNA of the CDR3: TGTGCCTGGAGTGTAGGCCCGGGAGAGGCGAGAGGCTACACCTTC. It specifies CAWSVGPGEARGYTF.

This sequence joins TRBV7-9 and TRBJ2-1, with D possibly being TRBD2 (6 bases). V was trimmed by 8 bases and J by 8 bases, leaving 16 bases between them. The germline CDR1 and CDR2 sequences are SEHNR and FQNEAQ (reference sequence). The CDR3 contains 13 residues. As DNA, the CDR3 is TGTGCCAGCCTAGCGCAGTTGCGGGATGAGCAGTTCTTC. Translation gives CASLAQLRDEQFF.

This sequence joins TRBV6-2 or TRBV6-3 and TRBJ2-7; TRBD1 matches 7 bases. CDR1 is MNHEY and CDR2 is SVGEGT in the germline V gene. V was pared by 6 bases and J by 3 bases, with 14 bases of the junction left unmatched. There are 16 residues in the CDR3. CDR3 region: CASSSSLGGQSYEQYF. The CDR3 DNA is TGTGCCAGCAGCTCATCACTTGGGGGACAGAGCTACGAGCAGTACTTC.

J is TRBJ2-7 and V is TRBV5-1, with 7 nucleotides matching TRBD1. CDR1 is SGHRS and CDR2 is YFSETQ in the germline V gene. The CDR3 is 14 residues long. Trimming took 3 bases from V and 6 from J; bases not matched to a gene: 9. CDR3: CASSWGPDRAEQYF. The DNA for the CDR3 is TGCGCCAGCAGCTGGGGACCAGACAGGGCCGAGCAGTACTTC.

The CDR3 DNA reads TGCGCCAGCAGCCAAGAGACAGCAGCAAACTATGGCTACACCTTC. Residues: CASSQETAANYGYTF. V gene TRBV4-1 combines with J gene TRBJ1-2, with D possibly being TRBD1 (5 bases). Germline CDR1 reads MGHRA; CDR2 reads YSYEKL. The V end lost 0 bases, the J end lost 2 bases, and 10 bases lay between the germline ends. The CDR3 runs to 15 residues.

V usage is TRBV2 and J usage is TRBJ2-4; tentative D call: TRBD1 (7 bases). CDR3 length: 13 amino acids. Germline V gene sequence: CDR1 SNHLY, CDR2 FYNNEI. V dropped 2 bases and J dropped 15 bases, with 17 bases sitting between them. The CDR3 loop reads CASSENLGQGGYF. CDR3 nucleotide sequence: TGTGCCAGCAGTGAAAATCTGGGCCAGGGGGGGTACTTC.

The chain has TRBV4-1 and TRBJ2-5; 11 positions agree with TRBD2. The CDR3 covers 19 residues. Germline V gives CDR1 MGHRA, CDR2 YSYEKL. The junction had 11 bases not matched to a gene; V was cut back by 0 bases and J by 2 bases. In DNA form, the CDR3 reads TGCGCCAGCAGCCAAGATCGGGGTCTAGCGGGGGGAGAGCAAGAGACCCAGTACTTC. It is translated as CASSQDRGLAGGEQETQYF.